Listed below are T cell receptor beta chains from one sample, sequenced in a study of T cell repertoires in cytomegalovirus infection. No antigen has been identified for these receptors. Using its own MiXCR run on the reads, TCRdb lists one record per CDR3 protein. The profile shows approximately 910,000 distinct CDR3 sequences, around 31% of them singletons. The input for sequencing was cultured CD8+ T cells from PBMCs, taken from culture after CMV antigen stimulation. The receptor source for this set is a human donor in good health (CMV status not recorded). Some clones in this sample may be carry-over from other donors' samples. Each CDR3 is given with its conserved first and last residue. A D gene is named only where the DNA matches it firmly. Rows give clone size only sometimes, using once, few, many, or a class for an expanded clone.

v_gene: TRBV27; j_gene: TRBJ2-7; abundance: few; d_gene: NA; CDR3aa: CASSLSTGEEQYF; CDR3nt: TGTGCCAGCAGTTTATCTACCGGGGAAGAGCAGTACTTC
v_gene: TRBV7-6; j_gene: TRBJ2-7; abundance: few; d_gene: TRBD1; CDR3aa: CASSPLPHPGQVYEQYF; CDR3nt: TGTGCCAGCAGCCCGCTCCCTCATCCCGGACAGGTCTACGAGCAGTACTTC
v_gene: TRBV27; j_gene: TRBJ2-1; abundance: NA; d_gene: TRBD2; CDR3aa: CASRPGGSPYNEQFF; CDR3nt: TGTGCCAGCAGGCCCGGGGGGTCGCCCTACAATGAGCAGTTCTTC
v_gene: TRBV10-2; j_gene: TRBJ1-1; abundance: NA; d_gene: NA; CDR3aa: CASSESYTEAFF; CDR3nt: TGCGCCAGCAGTGAGTCATACACTGAAGCTTTCTTT
v_gene: TRBV5-1; j_gene: TRBJ2-7; abundance: NA; d_gene: TRBD1; CDR3aa: CASSLRVAGQGSSYEQYF; CDR3nt: TGCGCCAGCAGCTTGAGGGTTGCAGGACAGGGGAGCTCCTACGAGCAGTACTTC
v_gene: TRBV12-3/TRBV12-4; j_gene: TRBJ1-4; abundance: NA; d_gene: TRBD1; CDR3aa: CASRSGTAQLEKLFF; CDR3nt: TGTGCCAGCAGGTCGGGGACAGCCCAGCTTGAAAAACTGTTTTTT
v_gene: TRBV28; j_gene: TRBJ2-3; abundance: few; d_gene: NA; CDR3aa: CASSLEGGRDTQYF; CDR3nt: TGTGCCAGCAGTTTAGAAGGGGGTAGAGATACGCAGTATTTT
v_gene: TRBV19; j_gene: TRBJ1-1; abundance: few; d_gene: NA; CDR3aa: CASSIAGLYTEAFF; CDR3nt: TGTGCCAGTAGTATAGCGGGGCTTTACACTGAAGCTTTCTTT
v_gene: TRBV5-6; j_gene: TRBJ1-5; abundance: NA; d_gene: TRBD1; CDR3aa: CASSLAGGTGDQPQHF; CDR3nt: TGTGCCAGCAGCTTGGCCGGAGGGACAGGGGATCAGCCCCAGCATTTT
v_gene: TRBV27; j_gene: TRBJ1-6; abundance: many; d_gene: NA; CDR3aa: CASSLGQINSPLHF; CDR3nt: TGTGCCAGCAGTTTGGGACAAATAAATTCACCCCTCCACTTT
v_gene: TRBV7-9; j_gene: TRBJ2-5; abundance: NA; d_gene: NA; CDR3aa: CASSSPTDPTETQYF; CDR3nt: TGTGCCAGCAGCTCTCCGACAGACCCAACAGAGACCCAGTACTTC
v_gene: TRBV6-6; j_gene: TRBJ2-3; abundance: NA; d_gene: NA; CDR3aa: CASSGKILTDTQYF; CDR3nt: TGTGCCAGCAGTGGTAAGATCCTCACAGATACGCAGTATTTT